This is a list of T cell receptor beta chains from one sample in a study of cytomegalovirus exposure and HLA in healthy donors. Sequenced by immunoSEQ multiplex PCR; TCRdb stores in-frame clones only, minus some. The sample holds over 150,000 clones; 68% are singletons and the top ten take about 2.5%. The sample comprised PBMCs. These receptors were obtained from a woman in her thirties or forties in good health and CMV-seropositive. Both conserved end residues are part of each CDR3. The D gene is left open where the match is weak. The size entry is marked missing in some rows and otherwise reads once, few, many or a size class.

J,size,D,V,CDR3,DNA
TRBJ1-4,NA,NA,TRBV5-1,CASSLIVSGSPSNEKLFF,TGCGCCAGCAGCTTGATAGTTTCCGGGAGCCCGTCAAATGAAAAACTGTTTTTT
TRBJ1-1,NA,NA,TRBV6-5,CASHDSVGEAFF,TGTGCCAGCCATGACAGTGTTGGTGAAGCTTTCTTT
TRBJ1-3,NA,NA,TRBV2,CASSVGGILSGNTIYF,TGTGCCAGCAGTGTAGGCGGGATCCTCTCTGGAAACACCATATATTTT
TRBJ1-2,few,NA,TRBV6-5,CASSYSNADNYGYTF,TGTGCCAGCAGTTACTCGAATGCGGATAACTATGGCTACACCTTC
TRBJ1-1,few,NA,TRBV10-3,CAISDRVATEAFF,TGTGCCATCAGTGATCGGGTGGCAACTGAAGCTTTCTTT
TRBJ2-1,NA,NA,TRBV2,CASRDSGTSYNEQFF,TGTGCCAGCAGGGATTCCGGGACTTCGTACAATGAGCAGTTCTTC
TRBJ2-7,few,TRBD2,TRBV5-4,CASSPMTSGRAGLFEQYF,TGTGCCAGCAGCCCAATGACTAGCGGGAGGGCAGGTTTGTTCGAGCAGTACTTC
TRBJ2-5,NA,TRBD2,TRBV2,CASILGLAGAGQETQYF,TGTGCCAGCATCTTGGGACTAGCGGGAGCCGGCCAAGAGACCCAGTACTTC
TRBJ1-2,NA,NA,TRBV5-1,CASKPSFGGNYGYTF,TGCGCCAGCAAACCATCCTTCGGAGGGAACTATGGCTACACCTTC
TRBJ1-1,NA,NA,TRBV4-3,CASSQVGGLNTEAFF,TGCGCCAGCAGCCAAGTCGGGGGTCTGAACACTGAAGCTTTCTTT
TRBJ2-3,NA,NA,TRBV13,CASSSDRYTDTQYF,TGTGCCAGCAGCTCCGACAGATACACAGATACGCAGTATTTT
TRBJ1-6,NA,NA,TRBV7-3,CASSLGGRRTSPLHF,TGTGCCAGCAGCTTAGGAGGCAGGCGGACTTCACCCCTCCACTTT
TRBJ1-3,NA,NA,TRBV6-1,CASSEARGNTIYF,TGTGCCAGCAGTGAAGCTCGTGGAAACACCATATATTTT
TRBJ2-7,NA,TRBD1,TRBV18,CASSTDRSGYEQYF,TGTGCCAGCTCAACGGACAGGAGCGGCTACGAGCAGTACTTC
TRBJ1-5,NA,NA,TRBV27,CASSGEGSQPQHF,TGTGCCAGCAGTGGGGAAGGGAGTCAGCCCCAGCATTTT
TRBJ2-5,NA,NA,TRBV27,CASSRRGQETQYF,TGTGCCAGCAGTCGCAGGGGACAAGAGACCCAGTACTTC
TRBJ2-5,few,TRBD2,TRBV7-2,CASNLAGGPETQYF,TGTGCCAGCAACTTAGCGGGGGGGCCAGAGACCCAGTACTTC
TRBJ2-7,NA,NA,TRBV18,CASSPSSATQTGQYF,TGTGCCAGCTCACCAAGCTCGGCGACACAAACTGGGCAGTACTTC
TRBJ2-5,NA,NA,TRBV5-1,CASSKTVSQETQYF,TGCGCCAGCAGCAAGACAGTATCCCAAGAGACCCAGTACTTC
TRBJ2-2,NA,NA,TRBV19,CAASPGNLNTGELFF,TGTGCCGCATCCCCAGGGAATTTGAACACCGGGGAGCTGTTTTTT
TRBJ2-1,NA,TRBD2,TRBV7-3,CASSLISGGDNEQFF,TGTGCCAGCAGCTTAATTAGCGGGGGGGACAATGAGCAGTTCTTC
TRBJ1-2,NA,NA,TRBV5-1,CASSLGQGYGYPF,TGCGCCAGCAGCTTGGGTCAGGGGTATGGCTACCCCTTC
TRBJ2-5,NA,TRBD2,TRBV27,CASRPFVGLAVPETQYF,TGTGCCAGCCGGCCCTTTGTAGGGCTAGCGGTACCGGAGACCCAGTACTTC
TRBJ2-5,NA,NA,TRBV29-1,CSVDFQGGETQYF,TGCAGCGTTGACTTCCAGGGTGGAGAGACCCAGTACTTC
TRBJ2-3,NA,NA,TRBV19,CASSIFAGALDTQYF,TGTGCCAGTAGTATATTCGCGGGCGCCCTGGATACGCAGTATTTT
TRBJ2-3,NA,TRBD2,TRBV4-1,CASSQASGRPDTQYF,TGCGCCAGCAGCCAAGCTAGCGGGAGACCAGATACGCAGTATTTT
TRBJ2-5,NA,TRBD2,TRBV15,CATSRAPSGGAETQYF,TGTGCCACCAGCAGAGCGCCTAGCGGGGGGGCAGAGACCCAGTACTTC
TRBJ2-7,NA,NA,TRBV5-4,CASSLAGDEQYF,TGTGCCAGCAGCTTGGCGGGTGACGAGCAGTACTTC
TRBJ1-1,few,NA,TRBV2,CASCGLNTEAFF,TGTGCCAGCTGCGGGTTGAACACTGAAGCTTTCTTT
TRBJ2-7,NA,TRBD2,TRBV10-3,CAISELIAGERHEQYF,TGTGCCATCAGTGAGTTGATAGCGGGAGAACGGCACGAGCAGTACTTC
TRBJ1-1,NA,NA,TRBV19,CASSRSGHTEAFF,TGTGCCAGTAGTAGGTCAGGGCACACTGAAGCTTTCTTT
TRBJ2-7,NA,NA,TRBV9,CASSVGHIDEQYF,TGTGCCAGCAGCGTGGGACACATCGACGAGCAGTACTTC
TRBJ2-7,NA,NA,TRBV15,CATSRVVGTPYEQYF,TGTGCCACCAGCAGAGTGGTTGGGACACCCTACGAGCAGTACTTC
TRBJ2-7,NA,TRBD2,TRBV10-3,CASKSGLVVIYEQYF,TGTGCCAGCAAATCCGGACTAGTGGTGATCTACGAGCAGTACTTC
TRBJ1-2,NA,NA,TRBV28,CASTPLGAQGYGYTF,TGTGCCAGCACCCCCCTAGGGGCGCAGGGGTATGGCTACACCTTC
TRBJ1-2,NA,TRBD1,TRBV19,CASSGQVNYGYTF,TGTGCCAGTAGTGGACAGGTTAACTATGGCTACACCTTC